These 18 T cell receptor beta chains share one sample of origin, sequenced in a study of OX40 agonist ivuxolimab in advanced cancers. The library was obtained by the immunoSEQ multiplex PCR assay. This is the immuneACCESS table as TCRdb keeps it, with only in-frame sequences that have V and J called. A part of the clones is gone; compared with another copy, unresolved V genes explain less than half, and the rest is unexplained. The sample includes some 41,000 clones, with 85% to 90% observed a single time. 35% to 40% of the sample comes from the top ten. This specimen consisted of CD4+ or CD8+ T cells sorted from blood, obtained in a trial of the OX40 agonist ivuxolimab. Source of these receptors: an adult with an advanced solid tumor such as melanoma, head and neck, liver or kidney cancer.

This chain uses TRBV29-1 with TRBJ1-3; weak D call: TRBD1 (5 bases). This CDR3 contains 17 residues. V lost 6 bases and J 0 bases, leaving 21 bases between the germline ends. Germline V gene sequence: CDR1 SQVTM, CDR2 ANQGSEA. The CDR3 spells CSVESPGEAASGNTIYF. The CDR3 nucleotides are TGCAGCGTCGAAAGTCCGGGGGAGGCAGCCTCTGGAAACACCATATATTTT.

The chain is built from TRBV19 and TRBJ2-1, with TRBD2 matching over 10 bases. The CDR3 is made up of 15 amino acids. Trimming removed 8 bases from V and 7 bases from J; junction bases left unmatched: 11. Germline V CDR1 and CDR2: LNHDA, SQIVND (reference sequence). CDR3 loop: CASSDGASGRNEQFF. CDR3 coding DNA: TGTGCCAGTTCCGACGGCGCTAGCGGGAGAAATGAGCAGTTCTTC. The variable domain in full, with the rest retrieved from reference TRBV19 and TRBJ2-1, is DGGITQSPKYLFRKEGQNVTLSCEQNLNHDAMYWYRQDPGQGLRLIYYSQIVNDFQKGDIAEGYSVSREKKESFPLTVTSAQKNPTAFYLCASSDGASGRNEQFFGPGTRLTVL.

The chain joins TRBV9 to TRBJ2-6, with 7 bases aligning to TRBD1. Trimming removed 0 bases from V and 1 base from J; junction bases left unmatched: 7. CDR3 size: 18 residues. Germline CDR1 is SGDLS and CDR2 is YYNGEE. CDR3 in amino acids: CASSVEPSGGSGANVLTF. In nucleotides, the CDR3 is TGTGCCAGCAGCGTAGAGCCCTCAGGGGGTTCTGGGGCCAACGTCCTGACTTTC.

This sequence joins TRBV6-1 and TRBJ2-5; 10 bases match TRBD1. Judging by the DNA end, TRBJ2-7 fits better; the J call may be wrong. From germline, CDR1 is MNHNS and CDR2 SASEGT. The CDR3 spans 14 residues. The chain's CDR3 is CATILGQGFGEQYF. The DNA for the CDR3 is TGTGCCACCATATTGGGACAGGGGTTTGGCGAGCAGTACTTC.

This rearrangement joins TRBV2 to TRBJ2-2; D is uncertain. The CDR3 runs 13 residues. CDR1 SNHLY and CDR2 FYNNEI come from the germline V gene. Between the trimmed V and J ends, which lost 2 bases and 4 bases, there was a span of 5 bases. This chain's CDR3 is CASSESGTGELFF. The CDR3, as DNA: TGTGCCAGCAGTGAATCGGGCACCGGGGAGCTGTTTTTT.

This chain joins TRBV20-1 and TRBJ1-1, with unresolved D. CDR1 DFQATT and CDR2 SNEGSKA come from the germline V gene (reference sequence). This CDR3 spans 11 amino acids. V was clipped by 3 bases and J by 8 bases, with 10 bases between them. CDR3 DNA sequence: TGCAGTGCTAGGTTTCGGGCCGAAGCTTTCTTT. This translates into CSARFRAEAFF.

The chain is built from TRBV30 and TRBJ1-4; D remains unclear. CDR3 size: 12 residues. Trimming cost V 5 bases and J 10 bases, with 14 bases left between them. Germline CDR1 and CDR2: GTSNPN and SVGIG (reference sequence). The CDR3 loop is CAWGSPGGKLFF. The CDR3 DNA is TGTGCCTGGGGCTCCCCCGGCGGAAAACTGTTTTTT. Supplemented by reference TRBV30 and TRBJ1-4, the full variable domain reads SQTIHQWPATLVQPVGSPLSLECTVEGTSNPNLYWYRQAAGRGLQLLFYSVGIGQISSEVPQNLSASRPQDRQFILSSKKLLLSDSGFYLCAWGSPGGKLFFGSGTQLSVL.

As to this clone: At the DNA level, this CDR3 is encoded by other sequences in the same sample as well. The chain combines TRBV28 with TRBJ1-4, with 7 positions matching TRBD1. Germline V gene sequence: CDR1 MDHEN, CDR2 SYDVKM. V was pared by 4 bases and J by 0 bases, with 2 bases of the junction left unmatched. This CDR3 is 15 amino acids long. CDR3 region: CASSWTGSTNEKLFF. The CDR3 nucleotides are TGTGCCAGCAGTTGGACAGGATCAACTAATGAAAAACTGTTTTTT.

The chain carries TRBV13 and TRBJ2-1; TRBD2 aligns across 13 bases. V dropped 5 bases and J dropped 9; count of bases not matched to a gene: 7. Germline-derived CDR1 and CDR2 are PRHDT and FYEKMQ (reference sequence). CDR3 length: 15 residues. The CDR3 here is CASSPGLAGVGEQFF. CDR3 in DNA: TGTGCCAGCAGCCCCGGACTAGCGGGAGTCGGTGAGCAGTTCTTC. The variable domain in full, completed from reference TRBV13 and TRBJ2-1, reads AAGVIQSPRHLIKEKRETATLKCYPIPRHDTVYWYQQGPGQDPQFLISFYEKMQSDKGSIPDRFSAQQFSDYHSELNMSSLELGDSALYFCASSPGLAGVGEQFFGPGTRLTVL.

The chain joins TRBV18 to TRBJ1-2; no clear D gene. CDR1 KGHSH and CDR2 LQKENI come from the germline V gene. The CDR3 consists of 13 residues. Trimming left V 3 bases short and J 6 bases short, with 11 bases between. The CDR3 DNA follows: TGTGCCAGCTCACCGAACGGTTGGGATGGCTACACCTTC. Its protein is CASSPNGWDGYTF.

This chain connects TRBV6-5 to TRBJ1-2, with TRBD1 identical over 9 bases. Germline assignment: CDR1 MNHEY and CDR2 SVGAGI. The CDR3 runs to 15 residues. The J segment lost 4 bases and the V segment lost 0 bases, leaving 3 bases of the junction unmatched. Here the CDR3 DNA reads TGTGCCAGCAGTTACTCCGGGACAGGGTCCTATGGCTACACCTTC. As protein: CASSYSGTGSYGYTF.

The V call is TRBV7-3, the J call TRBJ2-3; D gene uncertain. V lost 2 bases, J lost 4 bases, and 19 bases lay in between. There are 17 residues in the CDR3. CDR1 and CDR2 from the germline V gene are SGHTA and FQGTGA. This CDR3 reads CASSLGPLAATPDTQYF. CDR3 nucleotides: TGTGCCAGCAGCTTAGGCCCGTTGGCAGCCACACCAGATACGCAGTATTTT. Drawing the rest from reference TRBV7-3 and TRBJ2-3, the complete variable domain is GAGVSQTPSNKVTEKGKYVELRCDPISGHTALYWYRQSLGQGPEFLIYFQGTGAADDSGLPNDRFFAVRPEGSVSTLKIQRTERGDSAVYLCASSLGPLAATPDTQYFGPGTRLTVL.

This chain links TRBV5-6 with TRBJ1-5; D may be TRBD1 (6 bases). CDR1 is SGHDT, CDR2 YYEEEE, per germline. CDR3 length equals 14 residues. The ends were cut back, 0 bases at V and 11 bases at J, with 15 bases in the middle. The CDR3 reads CASSLGSGGGAQHF. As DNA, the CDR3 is TGTGCCAGCAGCTTGGGTTCGGGAGGGGGGGCCCAGCATTTT.

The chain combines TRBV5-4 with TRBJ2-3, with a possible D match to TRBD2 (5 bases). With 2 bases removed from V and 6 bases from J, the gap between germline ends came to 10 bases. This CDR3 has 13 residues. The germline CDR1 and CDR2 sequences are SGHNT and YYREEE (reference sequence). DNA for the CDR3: TGTGCCAGCAGCTTAGGAGGCAGGGATACGCAGTATTTT. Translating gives CASSLGGRDTQYF.

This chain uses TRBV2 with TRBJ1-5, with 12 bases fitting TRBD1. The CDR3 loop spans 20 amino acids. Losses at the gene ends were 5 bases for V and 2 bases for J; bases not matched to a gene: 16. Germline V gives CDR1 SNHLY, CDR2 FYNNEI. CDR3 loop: CASSPVRRDRGQWGNQPQHF. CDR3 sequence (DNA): TGTGCCAGCAGTCCGGTCCGACGGGACAGGGGGCAGTGGGGCAATCAGCCCCAGCATTTT.

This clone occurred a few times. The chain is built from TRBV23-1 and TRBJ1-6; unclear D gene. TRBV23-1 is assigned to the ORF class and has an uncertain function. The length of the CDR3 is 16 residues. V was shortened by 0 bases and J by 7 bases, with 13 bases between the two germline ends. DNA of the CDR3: TGCGCCAGCAGTCAATCCAGACCCGGGAAAAATTCACCCCTCCACTTT. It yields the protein CASSQSRPGKNSPLHF.

The chain's CDR3 is CASSTGTSGGNEQFF. CDR3 sequence (DNA): TGTGCCAGCAGCACCGGGACTAGCGGGGGGAATGAGCAGTTCTTC. The chain is built from TRBV6-1 and TRBJ2-1; TRBD2 agrees at 15 bases. Looked up from germline, CDR1 is MNHNS and CDR2 is SASEGT. With V trimmed by 6 bases and J by 7 bases, 4 bases remained unmatched. The CDR3 runs 15 residues.

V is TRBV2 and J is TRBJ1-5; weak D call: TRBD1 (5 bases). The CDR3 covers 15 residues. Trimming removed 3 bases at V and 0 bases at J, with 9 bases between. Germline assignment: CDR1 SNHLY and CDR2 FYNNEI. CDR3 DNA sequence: TGTGCCAGCAGTGACGGGGGACTTAGCAATCAGCCCCAGCATTTT. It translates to CASSDGGLSNQPQHF. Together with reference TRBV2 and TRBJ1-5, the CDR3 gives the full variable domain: EPEVTQTPSHQVTQMGQEVILRCVPISNHLYFYWYRQILGQKVEFLVSFYNNEISEKSEIFDDQFSVERPDGSNFTLKIRSTKLEDSAMYFCASSDGGLSNQPQHFGDGTRLSIL.